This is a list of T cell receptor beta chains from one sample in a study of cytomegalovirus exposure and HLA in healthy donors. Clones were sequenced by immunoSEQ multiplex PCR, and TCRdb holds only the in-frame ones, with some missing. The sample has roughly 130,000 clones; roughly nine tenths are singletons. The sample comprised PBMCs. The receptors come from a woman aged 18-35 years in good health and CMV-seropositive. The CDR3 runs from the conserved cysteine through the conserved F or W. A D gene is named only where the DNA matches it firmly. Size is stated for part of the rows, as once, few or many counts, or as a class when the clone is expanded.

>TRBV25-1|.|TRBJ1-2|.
CASSWQGNNYGYTF
TGTGCCAGCAGTTGGCAGGGGAATAACTATGGCTACACCTTC
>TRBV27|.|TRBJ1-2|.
CASSPQGRGGYTF
TGTGCCAGCAGTCCTCAGGGGAGGGGAGGCTACACCTTC
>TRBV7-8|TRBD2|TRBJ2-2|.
CASSQGSGGPNTGELFF
TGTGCCAGCAGCCAGGGGAGCGGGGGCCCGAACACCGGGGAGCTGTTTTTT
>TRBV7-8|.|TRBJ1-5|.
CASSRLQDQPQHF
TGTGCCAGCAGCCGGCTCCAGGATCAGCCCCAGCATTTT
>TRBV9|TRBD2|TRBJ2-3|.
CASSVGLAGGGTDTQYF
TGTGCCAGCAGCGTCGGACTAGCGGGGGGAGGCACAGATACGCAGTATTTT
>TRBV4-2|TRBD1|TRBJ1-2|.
CASSPSPDRDVGGYTF
TGTGCCAGCAGCCCGTCCCCGGACAGGGATGTTGGTGGCTACACCTTC
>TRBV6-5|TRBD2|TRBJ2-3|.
CASSGGANTDTQYF
TGTGCCAGCAGCGGGGGGGCAAACACAGATACGCAGTATTTT
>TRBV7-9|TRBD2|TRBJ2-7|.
CASSPRTSGKYEQYF
TGTGCCAGCAGCCCCCGGACTAGCGGAAAATACGAGCAGTACTTC
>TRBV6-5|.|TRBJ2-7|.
CASSYSSNYEQYF
TGTGCCAGCAGTTACTCGAGTAATTACGAGCAGTACTTC
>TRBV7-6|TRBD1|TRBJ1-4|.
CASSTSDRGGEKLFF
TGTGCCAGCAGCACCTCGGACAGGGGAGGTGAAAAACTGTTTTTT
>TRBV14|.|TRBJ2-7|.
CASSQVEGYEQYF
TGTGCCAGCAGCCAAGTTGAGGGTTACGAGCAGTACTTC
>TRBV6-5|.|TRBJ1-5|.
CASRTGKNNQPQHF
TGTGCCAGCAGGACAGGAAAAAACAATCAGCCCCAGCATTTT
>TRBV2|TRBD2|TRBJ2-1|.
CASSEIAGGVNEQFF
TGTGCCAGCAGTGAAATAGCGGGGGGGGTCAATGAGCAGTTCTTC
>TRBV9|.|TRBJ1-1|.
CASSINRAGNTEAFF
TGTGCCAGCAGCATCAACAGGGCCGGGAACACTGAAGCTTTCTTT
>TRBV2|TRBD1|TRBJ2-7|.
CASSLDRDYEQYF
TGTGCCAGCAGTCTGGACAGGGACTACGAGCAGTACTTC
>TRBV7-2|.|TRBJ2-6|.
CASSLAHKTTGANVLTF
TGTGCCAGCAGCTTAGCGCATAAGACAACTGGGGCCAACGTCCTGACTTTC
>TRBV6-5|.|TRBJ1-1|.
CASSQQGTEAFF
TGTGCCAGCAGCCAACAGGGAACTGAAGCTTTCTTT
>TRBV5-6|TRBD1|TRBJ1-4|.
CASSPDRGFGKLFF
TGTGCCAGCAGCCCGGACAGGGGGTTCGGAAAACTGTTTTTT
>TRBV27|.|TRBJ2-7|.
CASSLVGLAREQYF
TGTGCCAGCAGTTTAGTGGGACTCGCGCGGGAGCAGTACTTC
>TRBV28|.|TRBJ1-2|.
CAYLGVNYGYTF
TGTGCGTATTTGGGAGTGAACTATGGCTACACCTTC
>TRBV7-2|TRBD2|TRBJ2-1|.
CASSLSLAEYNEQFF
TGTGCCAGCAGCTTATCGCTAGCGGAGTACAATGAGCAGTTCTTC
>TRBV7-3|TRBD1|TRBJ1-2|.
CASSSGTGAYGYTF
TGTGCCAGCAGCTCCGGGACAGGGGCCTATGGCTACACCTTC
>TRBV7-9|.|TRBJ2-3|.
CASLPYTQYF
TGTGCCAGCCTTCCTTATACGCAGTATTTT
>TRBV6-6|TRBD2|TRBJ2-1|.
CASTLTSGGVSEQFF
TGTGCCAGCACTTTAACTAGCGGGGGGGTTAGTGAGCAGTTCTTC
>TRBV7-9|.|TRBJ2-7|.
CASSLGGNSNEQYF
TGTGCCAGCAGCTTAGGGGGCAACTCGAACGAGCAGTACTTC
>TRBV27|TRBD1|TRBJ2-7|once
CASSLNRGSEQYF
TGTGCCAGCAGTTTAAACAGGGGGTCCGAGCAGTACTTC
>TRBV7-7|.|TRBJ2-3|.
CASSLSASETDTQYF
TGTGCCAGCAGCTTATCGGCTAGCGAGACAGATACGCAGTATTTT
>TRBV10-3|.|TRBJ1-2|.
CAISEPLDYGYTF
TGTGCCATCAGTGAGCCCCTAGACTATGGCTACACCTTC
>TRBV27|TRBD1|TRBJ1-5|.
CASSSGTGSQGYQPQHF
TGTGCCAGCAGTTCGGGGACAGGGTCGCAGGGGTATCAGCCCCAGCATTTT